This T cell receptor beta chain was captured in a study of blood T cell repertoires in COVID-19. Overall study: Sites in the United States, Italy and Spain provided acute and convalescent COVID-19 samples. Sample material is recorded as cDNA or gDNA derived from T cells, B-cell-depleted T cells, or PBMCs.

Method: immunoSEQ multiplex PCR; TCRdb's copy keeps in-frame clones and lacks some. The table records about 84,000 clones, over 80% of them present only once. This clone was observed once. V lost 0 bases and J lost 0, with 6 bases in between. The V gene's germline CDR1 is KGHSH and CDR2 LQKENI. CDR3 length equals 14 residues. The chain is built from TRBV18 and TRBJ2-7; D unclear. The clonotype was recovered from a woman over 75 with acute or convalescent COVID-19. The source material was peripheral blood. The CDR3: CASSPPHSSYEQYF. CDR3 coding DNA: TGTGCCAGCTCACCACCGCACAGCTCCTACGAGCAGTACTTC.